The next 26 T cell receptor beta chains were all read from a single sample in a study of OX40 agonist ivuxolimab in advanced cancers. TCRdb's table, derived via immunoSEQ multiplex PCR, lists solely in-frame clones and lacks some. In the table there are about 45,000 clones, approximately 91% of which are singletons. The starting material was CD4+ or CD8+ T cells sorted from blood, obtained in a trial of the OX40 agonist ivuxolimab. Every receptor here comes from an adult with an advanced solid tumor such as melanoma, head and neck, liver or kidney cancer.

The V and J genes are TRBV6-1 and TRBJ2-7, with D unclear. The germline V and J ends were trimmed by 8 bases and 4 bases, with 18 bases remaining between them. Germline-derived CDR1 and CDR2 are MNHNS and SASEGT. This CDR3 comprises 14 residues. CDR3 in DNA: TGTGCCAGCGAAGAGGCCCTTTCCCTTTACGAGCAGTACTTC. Its translation is CASEEALSLYEQYF.

This clone was counted a single time. J is TRBJ1-1 and V is TRBV6-1, with 10 bases identical to TRBD1. V trimming: 11 bases; J trimming: 1 base; junction bases outside the gene matches: 7. From germline, CDR1 is MNHNS and CDR2 SASEGT. CDR3 length equals 14 residues. In nucleotides, the CDR3 is TGTGCCGGCGAATGGGACAGGGGGAACACTGAAGCTTTCTTT. This translates into CAGEWDRGNTEAFF.

V gene TRBV10-3 combines with J gene TRBJ2-3; D not resolved. Trimming stripped 0 bases from V and 3 bases from J, with 1 base between. The CDR3 extends over 12 amino acids. Per the germline V gene, CDR1 is ENHRY and CDR2 is SYGVKD. The CDR3 loop is CAISESTDTQYF. The CDR3 DNA sequence: TGTGCCATCAGTGAGTCGACAGATACGCAGTATTTT.

The chain links TRBV14 to TRBJ2-7; 7 bases line up with TRBD1. The CDR3 contains 12 residues. V shed 2 bases, J shed 6 bases, and the junction held 1 base outside the gene matches. Per the germline V gene, CDR1 is SGHDN and CDR2 is FVKESK. This CDR3 is CASSQYRGEQYF. CDR3 DNA sequence: TGTGCCAGCAGCCAATACAGGGGCGAGCAGTACTTC.

This clone appeared a single time. CDR3 coding DNA: TGCGCCAGCAGCTTGGCCGTCGCCTACGAGCAGTACTTC. Translation gives CASSLAVAYEQYF. The rearrangement links TRBV5-1 to TRBJ2-7; D gene unclear. V shed 0 bases and J shed 2 bases, with 6 bases lying between them. Germline lookup yields CDR1 SGHRS and CDR2 YFSETQ. This CDR3 contains 13 residues.

For the CDR3, the DNA is TGTGCCAGCAGCGTATCGCGGGAGGGCCCAGGTGAGCAGTTCTTC. It yields the protein CASSVSREGPGEQFF. The V and J genes are TRBV9 and TRBJ2-1; 9 bases map to TRBD2. The CDR3 is made up of 15 amino acids. CDR1 SGDLS and CDR2 YYNGEE come from the germline V gene. J lost 9 bases, V lost 1 base, and 8 bases had no gene match.

The chain employs TRBV7-2 and TRBJ1-1; perhaps TRBD1 as D (5 bases). V gave up 1 base and J gave up 5 bases, with 8 bases separating them. The germline gives CDR1 SGHTA, CDR2 FQGNSA. The CDR3 is made up of 13 amino acids. CDR3 amino acids: CASSLGGETEAFF. In DNA form, the CDR3 reads TGTGCCAGCAGCTTAGGGGGGGAGACTGAAGCTTTCTTT.

The DNA for the CDR3 is TGTGCCAGCAGTTTTCTGCCAGGGAGGGACTACGAGCAGTACTTC. Translating gives CASSFLPGRDYEQYF. V is TRBV28 and J is TRBJ2-7; 7 bases align to TRBD2. Germline V gene lookup returns CDR1 MDHEN and CDR2 SYDVKM. CDR3 length: 15 residues. The V gene end was trimmed by 3 bases and the J gene end by 3 bases; junction bases not matched to a gene: 8.

V and J are TRBV9 and TRBJ2-7, with 12 nucleotides matching TRBD1. The germline V gene encodes CDR1 SGDLS and CDR2 YYNGEE. The V segment lost 0 bases and the J segment 5 bases; nucleotides outside the gene matches: 6. This CDR3 spans 16 amino acids. CDR3 bases: TGTGCCAGCAGCGTAGGCCCGGGACAGGGGGCCGACGAGCAGTACTTC. This sequence encodes CASSVGPGQGADEQYF.

Regarding this clone: This same CDR3 is encoded by further DNA sequences in the sample. The gene calls are TRBV9 and TRBJ2-1, with 8 bases matching TRBD2. This CDR3 region has 14 residues. V shed 3 bases, J shed 2 bases, and the junction held 1 base outside the gene matches. CDR1 and CDR2 (germline): SGDLS, YYNGEE. The DNA for the CDR3 is TGTGCCAGCAGCGCGGGGGGGACCTACAATGAGCAGTTCTTC. It codes for CASSAGGTYNEQFF. Full variable domain (rest looked up from reference TRBV9 and TRBJ2-1): DSGVTQTPKHLITATGQRVTLRCSPRSGDLSVYWYQQSLDQGLQFLIQYYNGEERAKGNILERFSAQQFPDLHSELNLSSLELGDSALYFCASSAGGTYNEQFFGPGTRLTVL.

CDR3 region: CASSQADSYQPQHF. Here the CDR3 DNA reads TGCGCCAGCAGCCAGGCGGACTCTTATCAGCCCCAGCATTTT. The chain couples TRBV4-1 to TRBJ1-5; unclear D gene. The CDR3 sequence is 14 residues long. CDR1 MGHRA and CDR2 YSYEKL come from the germline V gene. Trimming took off 3 bases at V and 5 bases at J, with 11 bases between the two ends.

The gene calls are TRBV10-3 and TRBJ2-3; 8 nucleotides line up with TRBD2. Looked up from germline, CDR1 is ENHRY and CDR2 is SYGVKD. Losses at the gene ends were 5 bases for V and 1 base for J; bases not matched to a gene: 8. The CDR3 contains 16 residues. The CDR3 coding sequence is TGTGCCATCAGTCGCTCTAAACTAGCGGGCACAGATACGCAGTATTTT. Its translation: CAISRSKLAGTDTQYF.

This clone was found once. CDR3 sequence: CASSNWGQGSGETQYF. The CDR3 DNA sequence: TGTGCCAGTAGTAATTGGGGACAGGGGTCCGGAGAGACCCAGTACTTC. The chain combines TRBV19 with TRBJ2-5; TRBD1 matches 10 bases. Germline assignment: CDR1 LNHDA and CDR2 SQIVND (reference sequence). With 4 bases clipped from V and 4 bases from J, the junction kept 9 bases outside the gene matches. This CDR3 is built from 16 residues.

V gene TRBV5-5 combines with J gene TRBJ2-7; 9 positions match TRBD2. CDR3 size: 14 residues. The J segment lost 3 bases and the V segment lost 3 bases, leaving 4 bases of the junction unmatched. Looked up from germline, CDR1 is SGHKS and CDR2 is YYEKEE (reference sequence). The CDR3, as DNA: TGTGCCAGCAGCTCGGGACTAGCCCTCTACGAGCAGTACTTC. Its protein is CASSSGLALYEQYF.

The chain combines TRBV19 with TRBJ1-5; D is undetermined. V was clipped by 5 bases and J by 9 bases, with 8 bases between them. Germline V lookup: CDR1 LNHDA, CDR2 SQIVND (reference sequence). The CDR3 contains 11 residues. The CDR3 coding sequence is TGTGCCAGTAGTGCCCTCTGGCCCCAGCATTTT. Its translation is CASSALWPQHF.

The rearrangement joins TRBV5-4 to TRBJ1-1, with unresolved D. CDR3 length: 12 amino acids. Germline V gene data show CDR1 as SGHNT and CDR2 as YYREEE (reference sequence). The V end was cut by 4 bases, the J end by 9 bases, with 13 bases between. The CDR3 spells CASSLGSEQAFF. The CDR3 DNA reads TGTGCCAGCAGCCTGGGATCGGAGCAAGCTTTCTTT.

The gene calls are TRBV7-9 and TRBJ2-1; D unresolved. This CDR3 contains 12 residues. CDR1 and CDR2 from the germline V gene are SEHNR and FQNEAQ (reference sequence). Trimming cost V 6 bases and J 5 bases, with 8 bases left between them. The CDR3 bases are TGTGCCAGCAGATACTCGAACAATGAGCAGTTCTTC. Translation: CASRYSNNEQFF.

The count of this clone is one. The chain links TRBV28 to TRBJ2-7; TRBD1 aligns across 7 bases. Germline CDR1 MDHEN, CDR2 SYDVKM. V lost 7 bases to trimming and J lost 4 bases; unmatched junction nucleotides: 13. This CDR3 comprises 15 residues. The CDR3 here is CASTRADRVVYEQYF. The CDR3 DNA follows: TGTGCCAGCACCCGGGCCGACAGGGTAGTATACGAGCAGTACTTC.

This sequence joins TRBV28 and TRBJ1-1; 7 nucleotides agree with TRBD1. V shed 3 bases, J shed 1 base, and the junction held 8 bases outside the gene matches. This CDR3 contains 16 residues. Germline CDR1 is MDHEN and CDR2 is SYDVKM. Here the CDR3 DNA reads TGTGCCAGCAGTTTGCCACCGGGACAGAGGAACACTGAAGCTTTCTTT. Its translation is CASSLPPGQRNTEAFF.

The V call is TRBV28, the J call TRBJ2-7; perhaps TRBD2 as D (6 bases). Germline V CDR1 and CDR2: MDHEN, SYDVKM. The CDR3 has 18 amino acids. V was clipped by 5 bases and J by 3 bases, with 26 bases between them. The CDR3 reads CASSPALIQGWGGYEQYF. The DNA of the CDR3 is TGTGCCAGCAGTCCCGCCCTCATCCAGGGTTGGGGAGGCTACGAGCAGTACTTC.

The gene calls are TRBV28 and TRBJ1-3; D is undetermined. Germline V gene lookup returns CDR1 MDHEN and CDR2 SYDVKM. This CDR3 comprises 20 residues. V lost 3 bases to trimming and J lost 0 bases, with 24 bases between them. The CDR3 DNA is TGTGCCAGCAGTTTCTTGGGTGTAGGGCAAGGCCCTTCCTCTGGAAACACCATATATTTT. Translation: CASSFLGVGQGPSSGNTIYF.

The rearrangement joins TRBV11-2 to TRBJ1-4; D is perhaps TRBD1 (5 bases). The ends were cut back, 1 base at V and 5 bases at J, with 8 bases in the middle. The V gene's germline CDR1 is SGHAT and CDR2 FQNNGV. The CDR3 runs to 14 residues. This CDR3 reads CASSLVAGNEKLFF. The CDR3 region has the DNA TGTGCCAGCAGCTTAGTTGCAGGGAATGAAAAACTGTTTTTT. Combining the CDR3 with reference TRBV11-2 and TRBJ1-4 gives the whole variable domain EAGVAQSPRYKIIEKRQSVAFWCNPISGHATLYWYQQILGQGPKLLIQFQNNGVVDDSQLPKDRFSAERLKGVDSTLKIQPAKLEDSAVYLCASSLVAGNEKLFFGSGTQLSVL.

The V gene is TRBV6-1, the J gene TRBJ2-7; 10 bases are a match to TRBD2. The V and J ends lost 11 bases and 2 bases, in that order; junction bases with no gene match: 3. Germline V gene sequence: CDR1 MNHNS, CDR2 SASEGT. The CDR3 consists of 12 residues. CDR3 nucleotides: TGTGCCGTAGCGGGAGGCCCCTACGAGCAGTACTTC. This gives the protein CAVAGGPYEQYF.

The chain links TRBV9 to TRBJ2-2; 9 bases match TRBD2. Germline V gene sequence: CDR1 SGDLS, CDR2 YYNGEE. The CDR3 totals 16 residues. V lost 1 base and J lost 4; bases outside the gene matches: 5. CDR3 loop: CASSVWTSVFTGELFF. As DNA, the CDR3 is TGTGCCAGCAGCGTATGGACTAGCGTCTTCACCGGGGAGCTGTTTTTT.

The rearrangement joins TRBV11-2 to TRBJ1-1, with D hard to call. The CDR3 has 12 amino acids. Germline V gene lookup returns CDR1 SGHAT and CDR2 FQNNGV. Trimming removed 8 bases at V and 0 bases at J, with 7 bases between. The CDR3: CASLGLNTEAFF. CDR3 DNA: TGTGCCAGCCTGGGCCTGAACACTGAAGCTTTCTTT.

As concerns this clone: The junction does not match germline at one end; this may be a read error. This chain links TRBV6-5 with TRBJ1-1; 10 nucleotides align to TRBD1. The germline gives CDR1 MNHEY, CDR2 SVGAGI. The CDR3 is 15 amino acids. CDR3 nucleotides: TGTGCCAGCAGCTACTGGACAGGGGGATCCACTGAAGCTTTCTTT. Its protein is CASSYWTGGSTEAFF.